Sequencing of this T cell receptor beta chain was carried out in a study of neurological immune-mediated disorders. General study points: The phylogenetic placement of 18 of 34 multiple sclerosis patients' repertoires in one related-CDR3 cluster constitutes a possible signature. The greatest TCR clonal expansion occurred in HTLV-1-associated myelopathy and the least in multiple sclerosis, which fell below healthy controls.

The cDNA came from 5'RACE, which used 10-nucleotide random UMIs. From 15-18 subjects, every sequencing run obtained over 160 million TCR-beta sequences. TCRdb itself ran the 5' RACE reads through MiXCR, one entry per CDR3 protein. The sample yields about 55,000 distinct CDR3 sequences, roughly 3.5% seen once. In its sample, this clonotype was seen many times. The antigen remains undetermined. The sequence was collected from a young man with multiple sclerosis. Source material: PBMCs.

CDR3 amino acids: CASSLSPGTHGEQYF. CDR3 nucleotides: TGTGCCAGCAGTTTAAGCCCAGGCACCCACGGCGAGCAGTACTTC. The chain is built from TRBV7-6 and TRBJ2-7, with D unclear. The CDR3 covers 15 residues. CDR1 and CDR2 from the germline V gene are SGHVS and FNYEAQ. V shed 6 bases and J shed 6 bases, with 21 bases lying between them.